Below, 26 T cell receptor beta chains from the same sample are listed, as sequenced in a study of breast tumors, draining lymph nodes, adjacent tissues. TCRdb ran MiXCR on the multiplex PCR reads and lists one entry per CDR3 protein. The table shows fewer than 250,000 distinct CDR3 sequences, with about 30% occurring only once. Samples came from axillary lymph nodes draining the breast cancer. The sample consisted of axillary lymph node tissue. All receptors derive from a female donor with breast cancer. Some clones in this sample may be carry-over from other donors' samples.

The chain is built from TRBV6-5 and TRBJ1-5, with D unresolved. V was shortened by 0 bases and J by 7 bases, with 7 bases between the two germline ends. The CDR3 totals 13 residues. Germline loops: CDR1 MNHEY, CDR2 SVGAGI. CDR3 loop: CASSYSVGQPQHF. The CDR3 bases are TGTGCCAGCAGTTACTCGGTGGGACAGCCCCAGCATTTT.

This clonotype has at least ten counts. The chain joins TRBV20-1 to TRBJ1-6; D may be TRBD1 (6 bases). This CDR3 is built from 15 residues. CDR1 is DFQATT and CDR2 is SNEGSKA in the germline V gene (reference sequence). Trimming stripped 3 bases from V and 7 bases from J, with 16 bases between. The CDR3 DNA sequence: TGCAGTGCTAGCCCCCCAGGGGTCGCCAATTCACCCCTCCACTTT. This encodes CSASPPGVANSPLHF.

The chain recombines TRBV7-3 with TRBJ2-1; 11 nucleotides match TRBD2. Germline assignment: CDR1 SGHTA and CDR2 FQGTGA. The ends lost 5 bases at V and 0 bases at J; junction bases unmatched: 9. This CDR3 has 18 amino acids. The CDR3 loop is CASSPSGLAVSSYNEQFF. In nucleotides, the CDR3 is TGTGCCAGCAGCCCATCGGGACTAGCGGTGAGCTCCTACAATGAGCAGTTCTTC.

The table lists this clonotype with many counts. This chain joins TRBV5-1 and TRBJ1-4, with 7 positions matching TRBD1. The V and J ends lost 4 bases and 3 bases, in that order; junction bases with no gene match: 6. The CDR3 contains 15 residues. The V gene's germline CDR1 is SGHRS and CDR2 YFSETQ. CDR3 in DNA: TGCGCCAGCAGCCATGACAGGGCTGCTAATGAAAAACTGTTTTTT. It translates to CASSHDRAANEKLFF.

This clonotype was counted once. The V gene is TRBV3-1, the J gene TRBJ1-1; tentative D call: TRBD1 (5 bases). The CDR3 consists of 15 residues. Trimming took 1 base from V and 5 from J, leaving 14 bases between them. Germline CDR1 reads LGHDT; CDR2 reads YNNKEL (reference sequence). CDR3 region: CASSQVWQGSTEAFF. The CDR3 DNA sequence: TGTGCCAGCAGCCAAGTTTGGCAGGGTTCGACTGAAGCTTTCTTT.

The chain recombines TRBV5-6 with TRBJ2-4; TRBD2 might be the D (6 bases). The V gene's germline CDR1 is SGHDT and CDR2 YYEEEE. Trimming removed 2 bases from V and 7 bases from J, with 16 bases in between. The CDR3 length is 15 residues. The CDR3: CASSLLIAEGNIQYF. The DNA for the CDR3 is TGTGCCAGCAGCTTACTAATAGCGGAGGGTAACATTCAGTACTTC. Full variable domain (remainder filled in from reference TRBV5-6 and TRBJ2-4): DAGVTQSPTHLIKTRGQQVTLRCSPKSGHDTVSWYQQALGQGPQFIFQYYEEEERQRGNFPDRFSGHQFPNYSSELNVNALLLGDSALYLCASSLLIAEGNIQYFGAGTRLSVL.

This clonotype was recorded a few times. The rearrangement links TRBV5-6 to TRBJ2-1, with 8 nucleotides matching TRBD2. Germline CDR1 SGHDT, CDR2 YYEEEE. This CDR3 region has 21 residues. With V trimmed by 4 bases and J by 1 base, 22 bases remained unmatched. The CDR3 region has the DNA TGTGCCAGCAGCACCGGGACTACCGGGAGGGCCGGTATTGGATCCTACAATGAGCAGTTCTTC. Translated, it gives CASSTGTTGRAGIGSYNEQFF.

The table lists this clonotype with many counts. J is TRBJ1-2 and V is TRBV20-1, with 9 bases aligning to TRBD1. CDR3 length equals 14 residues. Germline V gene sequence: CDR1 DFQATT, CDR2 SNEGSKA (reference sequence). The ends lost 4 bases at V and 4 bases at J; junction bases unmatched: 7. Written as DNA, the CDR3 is TGCAGTGCTACAACAGGGGGCGTGAGCTATGGCTACACCTTC. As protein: CSATTGGVSYGYTF.

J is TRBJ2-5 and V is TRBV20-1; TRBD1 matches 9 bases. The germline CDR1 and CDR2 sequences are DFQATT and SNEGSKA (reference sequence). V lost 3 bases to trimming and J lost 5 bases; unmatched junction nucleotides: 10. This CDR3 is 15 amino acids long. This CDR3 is CSASNTGGSVETQYF. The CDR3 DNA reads TGCAGTGCTAGTAACACAGGGGGCTCTGTGGAGACCCAGTACTTC.

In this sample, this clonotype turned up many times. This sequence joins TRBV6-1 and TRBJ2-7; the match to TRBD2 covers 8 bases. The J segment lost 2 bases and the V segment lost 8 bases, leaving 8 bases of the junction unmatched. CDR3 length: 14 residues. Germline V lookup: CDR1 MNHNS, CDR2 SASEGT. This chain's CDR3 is CASGTGGPAYEQYF. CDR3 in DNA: TGTGCCAGCGGGACGGGAGGGCCGGCCTACGAGCAGTACTTC.

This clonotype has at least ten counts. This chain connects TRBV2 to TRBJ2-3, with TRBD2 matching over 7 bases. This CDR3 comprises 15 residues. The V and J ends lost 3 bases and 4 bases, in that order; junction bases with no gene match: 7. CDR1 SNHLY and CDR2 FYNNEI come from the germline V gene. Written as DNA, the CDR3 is TGTGCCAGCAGTGAGCCAGCGGGATTCCCAGATACGCAGTATTTT. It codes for CASSEPAGFPDTQYF.

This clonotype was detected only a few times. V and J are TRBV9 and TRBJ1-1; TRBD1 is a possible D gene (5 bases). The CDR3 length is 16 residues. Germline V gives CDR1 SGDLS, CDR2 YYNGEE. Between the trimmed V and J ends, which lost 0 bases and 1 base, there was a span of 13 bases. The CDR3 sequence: CASSVGAEGKNTEAFF. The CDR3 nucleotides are TGTGCCAGCAGCGTAGGGGCCGAGGGGAAGAACACTGAAGCTTTCTTT.

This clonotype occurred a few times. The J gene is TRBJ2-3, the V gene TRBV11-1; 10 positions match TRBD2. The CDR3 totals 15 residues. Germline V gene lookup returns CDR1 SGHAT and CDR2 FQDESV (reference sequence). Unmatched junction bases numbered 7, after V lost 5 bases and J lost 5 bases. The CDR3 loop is CASSPLAGALDTQYF. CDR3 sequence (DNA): TGTGCCAGCAGCCCCCTAGCGGGAGCTTTAGATACGCAGTATTTT. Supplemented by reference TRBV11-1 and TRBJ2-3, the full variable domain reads EAEVAQSPRYKITEKSQAVAFWCDPISGHATLYWYRQILGQGPELLVQFQDESVVDDSQLPKDRFSAERLKGVDSTLKIQPAELGDSAMYLCASSPLAGALDTQYFGPGTRLTVL.

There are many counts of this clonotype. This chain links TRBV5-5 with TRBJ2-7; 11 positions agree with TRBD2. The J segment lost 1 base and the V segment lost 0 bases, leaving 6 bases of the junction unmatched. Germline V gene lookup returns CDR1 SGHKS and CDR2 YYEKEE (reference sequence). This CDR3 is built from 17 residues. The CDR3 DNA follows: TGTGCCAGCAGCTTGGCCCTAGGGACTAGCGGATCCTACGAGCAGTACTTC. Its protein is CASSLALGTSGSYEQYF.

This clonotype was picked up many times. The CDR3 coding sequence is TGTGCCTGGAGTTGGAGCGCTTACTATGGCTACACCTTC. Its translation: CAWSWSAYYGYTF. This chain links TRBV30 with TRBJ1-2; D not resolved. Trimming removed 2 bases from V and 3 bases from J, with 10 bases in between. The length of the CDR3 is 13 residues. In germline, CDR1 is GTSNPN, CDR2 SVGIG (reference sequence).

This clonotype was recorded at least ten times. The CDR3 spells CASSTRTSGIYNEQFF. DNA for the CDR3: TGTGCCAGCAGCACCCGGACTAGCGGGATTTATAATGAGCAGTTCTTC. The genes are TRBV7-9 and TRBJ2-1; 12 bases match TRBD2. Germline CDR1 and CDR2: SEHNR and FQNEAQ (reference sequence). V lost 5 bases and J lost 7; bases outside the gene matches: 9. The length of the CDR3 is 16 residues.

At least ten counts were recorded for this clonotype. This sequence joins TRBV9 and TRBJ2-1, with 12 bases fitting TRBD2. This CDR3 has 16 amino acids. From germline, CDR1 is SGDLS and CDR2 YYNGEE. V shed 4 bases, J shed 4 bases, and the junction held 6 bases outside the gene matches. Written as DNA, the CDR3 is TGTGCCAGCAGCCCCCCGGGACTAGCGGGTTACAATGAGCAGTTCTTC. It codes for CASSPPGLAGYNEQFF.

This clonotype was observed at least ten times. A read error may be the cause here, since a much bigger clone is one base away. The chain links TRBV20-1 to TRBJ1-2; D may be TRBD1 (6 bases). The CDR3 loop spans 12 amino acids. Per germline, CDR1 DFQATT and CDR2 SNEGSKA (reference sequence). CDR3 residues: CSARAKGVGSTF. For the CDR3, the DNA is TGCAGTGCTAGAGCTAAGGGGGTTGGCTCCACCTTC.

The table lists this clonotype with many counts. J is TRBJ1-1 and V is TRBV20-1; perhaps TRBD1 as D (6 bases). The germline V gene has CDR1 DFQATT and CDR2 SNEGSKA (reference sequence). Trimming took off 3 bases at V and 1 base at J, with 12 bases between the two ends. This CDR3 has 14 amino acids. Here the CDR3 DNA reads TGCAGTGCTAGGCCCGGGACATCGAACACTGAAGCTTTCTTT. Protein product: CSARPGTSNTEAFF.

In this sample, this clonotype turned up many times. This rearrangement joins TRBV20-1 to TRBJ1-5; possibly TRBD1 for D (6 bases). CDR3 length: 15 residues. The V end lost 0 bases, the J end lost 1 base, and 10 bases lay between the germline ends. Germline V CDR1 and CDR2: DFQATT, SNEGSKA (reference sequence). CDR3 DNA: TGCAGTGCTAGAGAATGGACAGCGAGCAATCAGCCCCAGCATTTT. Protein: CSAREWTASNQPQHF.

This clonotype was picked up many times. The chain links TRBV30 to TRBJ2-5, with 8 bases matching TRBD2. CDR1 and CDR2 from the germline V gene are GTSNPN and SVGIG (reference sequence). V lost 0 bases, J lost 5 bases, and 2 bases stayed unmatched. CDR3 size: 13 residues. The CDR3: CAWSVSSGETQYF. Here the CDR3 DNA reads TGTGCCTGGAGTGTATCTAGCGGGGAGACCCAGTACTTC.

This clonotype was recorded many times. The CDR3 reads CASSLAWTSPSTNTGELFF. The CDR3 bases are TGCGCCAGCAGCTTGGCCTGGACTAGCCCCTCTACGAACACCGGGGAGCTGTTTTTT. The gene calls are TRBV5-1 and TRBJ2-2; 8 bases align to TRBD2. The junction had 10 bases not matched to a gene; V was cut back by 0 bases and J by 0 bases. This CDR3 comprises 19 residues. Germline assignment: CDR1 SGHRS and CDR2 YFSETQ.

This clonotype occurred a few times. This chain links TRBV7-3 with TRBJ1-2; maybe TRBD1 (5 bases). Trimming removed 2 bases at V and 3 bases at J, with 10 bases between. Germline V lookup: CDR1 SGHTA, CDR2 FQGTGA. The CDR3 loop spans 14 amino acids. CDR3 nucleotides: TGTGCCAGCAGCTTAGGGGGGGGACACTATGGCTACACCTTC. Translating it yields CASSLGGGHYGYTF.

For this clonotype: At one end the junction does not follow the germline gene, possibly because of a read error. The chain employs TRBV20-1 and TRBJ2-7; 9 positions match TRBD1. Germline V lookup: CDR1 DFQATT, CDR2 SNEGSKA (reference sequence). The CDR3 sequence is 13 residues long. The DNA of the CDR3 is TGCAGTGCGACGACAGGGGGGACCTACGCGCAGTACTTC. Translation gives CSATTGGTYAQYF.

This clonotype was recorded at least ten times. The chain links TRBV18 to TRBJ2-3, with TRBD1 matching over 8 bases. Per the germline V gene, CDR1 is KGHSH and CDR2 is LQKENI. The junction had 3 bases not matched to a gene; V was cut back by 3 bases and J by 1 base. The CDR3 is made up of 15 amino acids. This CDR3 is CASSPSGGGTDTQYF. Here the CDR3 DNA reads TGTGCCAGCTCACCCTCAGGGGGCGGCACAGATACGCAGTATTTT.

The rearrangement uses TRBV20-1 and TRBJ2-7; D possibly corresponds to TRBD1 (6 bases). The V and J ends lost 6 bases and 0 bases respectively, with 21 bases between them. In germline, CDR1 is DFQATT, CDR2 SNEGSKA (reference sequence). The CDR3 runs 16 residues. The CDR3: CSALVPTRGPSYEQYF. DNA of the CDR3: TGCAGTGCCCTAGTCCCTACCAGGGGACCCTCCTACGAGCAGTACTTC.